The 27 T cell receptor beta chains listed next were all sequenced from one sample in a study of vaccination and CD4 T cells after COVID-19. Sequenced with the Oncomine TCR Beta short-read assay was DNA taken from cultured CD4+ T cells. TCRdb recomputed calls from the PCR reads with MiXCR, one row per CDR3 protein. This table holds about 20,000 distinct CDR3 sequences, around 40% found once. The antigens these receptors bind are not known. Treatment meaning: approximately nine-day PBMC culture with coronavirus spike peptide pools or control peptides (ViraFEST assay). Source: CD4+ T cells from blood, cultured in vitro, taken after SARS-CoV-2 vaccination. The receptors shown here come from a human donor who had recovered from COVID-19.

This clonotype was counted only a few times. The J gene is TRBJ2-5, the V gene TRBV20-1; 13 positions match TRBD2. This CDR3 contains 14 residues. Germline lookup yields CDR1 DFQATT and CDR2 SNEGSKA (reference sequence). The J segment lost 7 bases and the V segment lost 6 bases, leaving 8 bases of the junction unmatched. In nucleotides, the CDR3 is TGCAGTGCAAAACTAGCGGGGGGGCCGGGGACCCAGTACTTC. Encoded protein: CSAKLAGGPGTQYF.

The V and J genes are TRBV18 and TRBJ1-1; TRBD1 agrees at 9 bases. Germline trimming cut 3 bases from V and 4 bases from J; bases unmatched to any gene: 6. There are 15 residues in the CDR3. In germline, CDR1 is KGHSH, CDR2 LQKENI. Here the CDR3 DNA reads TGTGCCAGCTCACCCGAGACAGGGGGTCGCACTGAAGCTTTCTTT. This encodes CASSPETGGRTEAFF.

CDR3 loop: CASSRSTGPVEQFF. In nucleotides, the CDR3 is TGTGCCAGCAGCCGCTCGACAGGGCCGGTCGAGCAGTTCTTC. This sequence joins TRBV6-1 and TRBJ2-1; 7 bases line up with TRBD1. Trimming at V came to 6 bases and at J to 10 bases, leaving 12 bases not matched to a gene. CDR1 is MNHNS and CDR2 is SASEGT in the germline V gene. The CDR3 spans 14 residues.

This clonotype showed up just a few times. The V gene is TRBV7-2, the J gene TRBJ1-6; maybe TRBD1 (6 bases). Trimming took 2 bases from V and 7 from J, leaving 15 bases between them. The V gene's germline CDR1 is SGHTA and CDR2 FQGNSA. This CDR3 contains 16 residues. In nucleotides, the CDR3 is TGTGCCAGCAGCTTAATCGGGAGGGGGGGGAATTCACCCCTCCACTTT. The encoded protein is CASSLIGRGGNSPLHF.

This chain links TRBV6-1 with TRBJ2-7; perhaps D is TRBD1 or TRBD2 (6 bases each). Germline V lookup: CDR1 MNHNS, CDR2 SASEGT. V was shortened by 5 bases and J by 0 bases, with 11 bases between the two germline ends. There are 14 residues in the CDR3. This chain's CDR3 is CASSRGPLSYEQYF. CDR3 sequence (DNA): TGTGCCAGCAGTCGGGGGCCCCTCTCCTACGAGCAGTACTTC.

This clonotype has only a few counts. The DNA of the CDR3 is TGCGCCAGCATGTGGGGGCGCACTGAAGCTTTCTTT. It codes for CASMWGRTEAFF. This rearrangement joins TRBV23-1 to TRBJ1-1, with D perhaps matching TRBD1 (6 bases). TRBV23-1 is given ORF status, its function remaining uncertain. The CDR3 runs to 12 residues. Deletions cut 7 bases from V and 4 bases from J, with 10 bases between.

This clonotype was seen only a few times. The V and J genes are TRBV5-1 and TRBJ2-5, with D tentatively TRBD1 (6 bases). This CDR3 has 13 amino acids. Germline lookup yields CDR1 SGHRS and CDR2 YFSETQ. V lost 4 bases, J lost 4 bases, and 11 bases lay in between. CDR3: CASSGTGIETQYF. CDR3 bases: TGCGCCAGCAGCGGAACAGGGATAGAGACCCAGTACTTC.

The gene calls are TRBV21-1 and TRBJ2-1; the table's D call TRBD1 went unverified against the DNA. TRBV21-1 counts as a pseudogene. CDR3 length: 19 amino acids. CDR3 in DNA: TGTGCCAGCAGCCTACTATACGGGGTACGGGAGAGCTCCTACAATGAGCAGTTCTTC. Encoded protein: CASSLLYGVRESSYNEQFF.

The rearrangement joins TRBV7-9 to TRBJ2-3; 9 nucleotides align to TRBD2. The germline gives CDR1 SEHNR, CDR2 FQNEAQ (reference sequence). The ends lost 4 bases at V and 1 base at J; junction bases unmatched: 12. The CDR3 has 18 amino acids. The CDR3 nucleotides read TGTGCCAGCAGCTCGCATAGCGGGGGTCACCAGGGCACAGATACGCAGTATTTT. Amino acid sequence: CASSSHSGGHQGTDTQYF.

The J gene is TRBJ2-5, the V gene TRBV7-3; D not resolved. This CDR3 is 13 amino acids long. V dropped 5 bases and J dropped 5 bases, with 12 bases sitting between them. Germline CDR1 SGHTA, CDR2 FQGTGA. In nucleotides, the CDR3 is TGTGCCAGCAGCGGAAGGCACGGGGAGACCCAGTACTTC. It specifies CASSGRHGETQYF.

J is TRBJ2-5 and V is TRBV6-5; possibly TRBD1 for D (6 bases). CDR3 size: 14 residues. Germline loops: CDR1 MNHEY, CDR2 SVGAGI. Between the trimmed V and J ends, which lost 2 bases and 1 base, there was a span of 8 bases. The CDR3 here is CASSYGQIQETQYF. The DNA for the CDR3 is TGTGCCAGCAGTTACGGACAGATCCAAGAGACCCAGTACTTC.

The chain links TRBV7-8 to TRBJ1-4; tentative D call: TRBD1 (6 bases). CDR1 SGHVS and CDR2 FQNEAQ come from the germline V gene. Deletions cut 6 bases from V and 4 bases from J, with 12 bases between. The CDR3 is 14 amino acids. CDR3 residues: CASSGGRGNEKLFF. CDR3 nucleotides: TGTGCCAGCAGTGGGGGCAGGGGTAATGAAAAACTGTTTTTT.

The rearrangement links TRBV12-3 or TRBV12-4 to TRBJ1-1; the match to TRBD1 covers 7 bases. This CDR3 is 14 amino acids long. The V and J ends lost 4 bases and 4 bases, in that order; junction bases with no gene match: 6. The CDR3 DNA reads TGTGCCAGCAGTTCAACCAGGGGGGGCACTGAAGCTTTCTTT. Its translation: CASSSTRGGTEAFF.

As DNA, the CDR3 is TGCAGTGCTTTTTCCAGCGGGATCCACAATGAGCAGTTCTTC. This translates into CSAFSSGIHNEQFF. The chain employs TRBV20-1 and TRBJ2-1; 7 bases are shared with TRBD2. Trimming cost V 5 bases and J 5 bases; bases outside gene matches: 9. The CDR3 is made up of 14 amino acids. Germline values: CDR1 DFQATT, CDR2 SNEGSKA (reference sequence).

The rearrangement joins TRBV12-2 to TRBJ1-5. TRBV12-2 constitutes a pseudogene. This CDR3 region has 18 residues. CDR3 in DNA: TGTGCAAGTCGCTTAGGTAGTAAGAGGAGAGGGAGCAATCAGCCCCAGCATTTT. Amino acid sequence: CASRLGSKRRGSNQPQHF.

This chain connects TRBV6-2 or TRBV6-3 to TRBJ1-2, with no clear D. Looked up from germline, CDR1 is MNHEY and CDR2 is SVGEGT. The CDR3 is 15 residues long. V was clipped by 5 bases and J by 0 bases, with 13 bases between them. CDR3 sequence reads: CASSKGRTSNYGYTF. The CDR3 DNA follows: TGTGCCAGCAGTAAAGGACGGACCTCTAACTATGGCTACACCTTC.

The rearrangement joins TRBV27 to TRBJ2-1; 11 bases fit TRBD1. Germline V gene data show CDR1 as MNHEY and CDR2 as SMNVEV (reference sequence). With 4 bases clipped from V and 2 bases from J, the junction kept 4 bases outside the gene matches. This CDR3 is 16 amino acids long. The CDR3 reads CASSSDRGRAYNEQFF. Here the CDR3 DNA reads TGTGCCAGCAGTTCGGACAGGGGGCGGGCCTACAATGAGCAGTTCTTC.

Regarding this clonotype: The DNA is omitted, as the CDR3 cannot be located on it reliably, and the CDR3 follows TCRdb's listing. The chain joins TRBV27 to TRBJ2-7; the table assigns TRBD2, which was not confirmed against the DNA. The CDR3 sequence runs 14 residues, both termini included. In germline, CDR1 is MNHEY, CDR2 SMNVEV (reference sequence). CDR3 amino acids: CASSLAQAPREQYF.

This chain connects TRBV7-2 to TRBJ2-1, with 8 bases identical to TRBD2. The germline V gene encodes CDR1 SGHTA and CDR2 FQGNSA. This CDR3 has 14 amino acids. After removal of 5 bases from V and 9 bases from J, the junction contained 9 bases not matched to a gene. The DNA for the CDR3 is TGTGCCAGCAGCGAGATCGGGGGGGCCAGTGAGCAGTTCTTC. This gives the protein CASSEIGGASEQFF.

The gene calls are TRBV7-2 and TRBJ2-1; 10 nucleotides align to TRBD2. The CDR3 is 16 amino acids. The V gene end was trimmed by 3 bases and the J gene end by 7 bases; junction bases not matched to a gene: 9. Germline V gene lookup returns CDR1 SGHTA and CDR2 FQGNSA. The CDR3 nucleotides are TGTGCCAGCAGCTTTCTAGCGGGAGTCCGAATTAATGAGCAGTTCTTC. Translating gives CASSFLAGVRINEQFF.

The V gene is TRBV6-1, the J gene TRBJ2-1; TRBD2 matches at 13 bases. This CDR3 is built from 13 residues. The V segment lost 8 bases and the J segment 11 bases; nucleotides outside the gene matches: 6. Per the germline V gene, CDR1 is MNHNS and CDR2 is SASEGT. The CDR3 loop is CASRTSGGLKQFF. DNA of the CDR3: TGTGCCAGCCGGACTAGCGGGGGCCTGAAGCAGTTCTTC.

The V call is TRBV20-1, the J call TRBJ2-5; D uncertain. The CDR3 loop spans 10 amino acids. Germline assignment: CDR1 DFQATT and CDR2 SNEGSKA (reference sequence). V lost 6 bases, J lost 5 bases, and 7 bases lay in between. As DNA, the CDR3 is TGCAGTGCAAGCATTGAGACCCAGTACTTC. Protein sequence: CSASIETQYF.

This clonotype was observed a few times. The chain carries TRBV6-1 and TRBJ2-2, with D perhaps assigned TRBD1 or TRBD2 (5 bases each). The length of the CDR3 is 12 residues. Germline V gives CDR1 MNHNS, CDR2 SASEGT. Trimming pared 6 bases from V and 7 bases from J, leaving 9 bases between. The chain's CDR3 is CASRRGIGELFF. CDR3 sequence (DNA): TGTGCCAGCAGGAGGGGTATCGGGGAGCTGTTTTTT.

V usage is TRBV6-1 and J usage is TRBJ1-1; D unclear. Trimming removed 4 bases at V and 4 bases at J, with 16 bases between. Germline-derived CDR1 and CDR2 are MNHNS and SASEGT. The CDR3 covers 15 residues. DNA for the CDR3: TGTGCCAGCAGTGTGGTCAGAGGGCTACCCACTGAAGCTTTCTTT. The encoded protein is CASSVVRGLPTEAFF.

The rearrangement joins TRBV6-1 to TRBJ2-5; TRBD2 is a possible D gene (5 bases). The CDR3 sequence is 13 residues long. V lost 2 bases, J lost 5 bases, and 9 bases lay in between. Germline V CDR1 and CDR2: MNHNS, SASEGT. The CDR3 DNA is TGTGCCAGCAGTGAATTGGGGAGTGAGACCCAGTACTTC. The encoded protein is CASSELGSETQYF.

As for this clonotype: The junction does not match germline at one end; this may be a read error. CDR3 nucleotides: TGTGCCAGCAGCTTCGAGACTAGCGGGGCCTACGAGCAGTGCTTC. Amino acid sequence: CASSFETSGAYEQCF. The chain couples TRBV11-2 to TRBJ2-7; 11 bases match TRBD2. The CDR3 totals 15 residues. The germline V gene has CDR1 SGHAT and CDR2 FQNNGV.

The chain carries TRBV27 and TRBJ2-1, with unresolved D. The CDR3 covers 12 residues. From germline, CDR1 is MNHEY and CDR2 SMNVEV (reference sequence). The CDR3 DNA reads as TGTGCGTCCCGGAGCTCCTACAATGAGCAGTTCTTC. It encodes CASRSSYNEQFF.